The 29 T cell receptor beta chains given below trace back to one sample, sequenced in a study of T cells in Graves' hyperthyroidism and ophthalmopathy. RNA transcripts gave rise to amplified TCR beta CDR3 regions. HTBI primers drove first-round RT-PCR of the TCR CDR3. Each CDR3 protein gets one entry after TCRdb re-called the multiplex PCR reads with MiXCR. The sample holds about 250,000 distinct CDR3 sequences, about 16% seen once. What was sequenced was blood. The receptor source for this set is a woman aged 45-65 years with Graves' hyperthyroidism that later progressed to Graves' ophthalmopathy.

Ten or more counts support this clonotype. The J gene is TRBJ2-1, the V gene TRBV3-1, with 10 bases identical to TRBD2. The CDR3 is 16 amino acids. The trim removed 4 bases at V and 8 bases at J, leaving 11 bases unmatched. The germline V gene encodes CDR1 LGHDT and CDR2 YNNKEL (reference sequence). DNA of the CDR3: TGTGCCAGCAGCCTACTACAGCTAGCGGGAGAGGATGAGCAGTTCTTC. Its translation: CASSLLQLAGEDEQFF.

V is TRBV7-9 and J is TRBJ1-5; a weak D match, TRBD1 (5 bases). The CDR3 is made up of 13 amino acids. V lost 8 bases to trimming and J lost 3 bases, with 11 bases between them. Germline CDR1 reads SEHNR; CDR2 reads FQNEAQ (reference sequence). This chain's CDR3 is CASGDRSNQPQHF. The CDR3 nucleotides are TGTGCCAGCGGTGACAGATCCAATCAGCCCCAGCATTTT.

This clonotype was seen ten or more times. CDR3: CASRPISDTQYF. For the CDR3, the DNA is TGTGCCAGCAGACCCATCTCCGATACGCAGTATTTT. The chain has TRBV6-1 and TRBJ2-3, with D hard to call. The CDR3 has 12 amino acids. The V gene's germline CDR1 is MNHNS and CDR2 SASEGT. Trimming pared 6 bases from V and 6 bases from J, leaving 10 bases between.

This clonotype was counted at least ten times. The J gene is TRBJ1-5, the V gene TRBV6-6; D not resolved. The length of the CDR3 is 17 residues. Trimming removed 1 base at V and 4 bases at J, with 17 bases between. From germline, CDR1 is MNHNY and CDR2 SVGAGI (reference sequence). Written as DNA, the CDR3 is TGTGCCAGCAGTTACTACCAGCCCGTGGAAGGGAATCAGCCCCAGCATTTT. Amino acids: CASSYYQPVEGNQPQHF.

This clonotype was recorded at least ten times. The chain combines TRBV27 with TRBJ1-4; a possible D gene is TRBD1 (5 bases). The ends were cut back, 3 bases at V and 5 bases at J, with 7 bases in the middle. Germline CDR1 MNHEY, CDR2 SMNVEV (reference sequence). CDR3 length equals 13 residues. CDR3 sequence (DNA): TGTGCCAGCAGTTTCCAGGGAAATGAAAAACTGTTTTTT. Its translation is CASSFQGNEKLFF.

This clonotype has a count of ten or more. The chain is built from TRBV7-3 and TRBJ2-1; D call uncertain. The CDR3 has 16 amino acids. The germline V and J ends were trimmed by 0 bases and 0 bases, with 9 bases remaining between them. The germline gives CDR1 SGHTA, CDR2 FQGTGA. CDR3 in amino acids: CASSLTAEISYNEQFF. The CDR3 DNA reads TGTGCCAGCAGCTTAACGGCGGAAATCTCCTACAATGAGCAGTTCTTC.

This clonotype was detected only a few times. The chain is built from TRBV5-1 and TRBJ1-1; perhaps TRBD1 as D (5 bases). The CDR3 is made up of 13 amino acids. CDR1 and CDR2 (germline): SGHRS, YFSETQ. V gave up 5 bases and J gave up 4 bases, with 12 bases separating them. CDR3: CASRGGDGTEAFF. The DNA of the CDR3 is TGCGCCAGCAGGGGGGGGGATGGCACTGAAGCTTTCTTT.

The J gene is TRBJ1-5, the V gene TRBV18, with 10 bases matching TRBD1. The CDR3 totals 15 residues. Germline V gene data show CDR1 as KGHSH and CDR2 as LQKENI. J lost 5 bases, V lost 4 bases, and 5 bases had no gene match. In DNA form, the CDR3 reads TGTGCCAGCTCACGTGGACAGGGGGACTATCAGCCCCAGCATTTT. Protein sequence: CASSRGQGDYQPQHF.

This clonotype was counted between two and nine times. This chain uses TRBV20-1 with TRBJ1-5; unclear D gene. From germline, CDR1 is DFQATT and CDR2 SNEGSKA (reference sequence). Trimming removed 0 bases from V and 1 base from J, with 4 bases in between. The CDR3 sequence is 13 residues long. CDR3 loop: CSARDLSNQPQHF. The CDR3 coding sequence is TGCAGTGCTAGAGACCTAAGCAATCAGCCCCAGCATTTT.

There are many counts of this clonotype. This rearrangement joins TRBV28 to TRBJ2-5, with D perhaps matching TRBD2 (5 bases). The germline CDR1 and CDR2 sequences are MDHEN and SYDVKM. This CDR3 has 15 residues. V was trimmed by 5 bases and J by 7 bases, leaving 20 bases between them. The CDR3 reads CASSPTRNGLGTQYF. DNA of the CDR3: TGTGCCAGCAGTCCCACTAGAAACGGGCTTGGGACCCAGTACTTC.

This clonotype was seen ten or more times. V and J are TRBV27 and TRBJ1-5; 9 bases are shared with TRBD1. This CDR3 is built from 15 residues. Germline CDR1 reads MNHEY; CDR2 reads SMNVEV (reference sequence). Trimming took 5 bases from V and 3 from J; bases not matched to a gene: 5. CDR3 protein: CASSLTGGANQPQHF. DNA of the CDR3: TGTGCCAGCAGTCTCACAGGGGGCGCCAATCAGCCCCAGCATTTT.

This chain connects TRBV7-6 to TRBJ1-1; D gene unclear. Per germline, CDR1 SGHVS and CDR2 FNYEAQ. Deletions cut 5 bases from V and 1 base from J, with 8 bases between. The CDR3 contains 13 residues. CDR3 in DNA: TGTGCCAGCAGCCGGGGTGCGAACACTGAAGCTTTCTTT. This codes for CASSRGANTEAFF.

Here the CDR3 reads CASSVGGINEKLFF. CDR3 DNA sequence: TGTGCCAGCAGCGTAGGAGGCATTAATGAAAAACTGTTTTTT. V gene TRBV9 combines with J gene TRBJ1-4; D is unresolved. Trimming left V 0 bases short and J 4 bases short, with 7 bases between. The CDR3 is made up of 14 amino acids. Germline V CDR1 and CDR2: SGDLS, YYNGEE.

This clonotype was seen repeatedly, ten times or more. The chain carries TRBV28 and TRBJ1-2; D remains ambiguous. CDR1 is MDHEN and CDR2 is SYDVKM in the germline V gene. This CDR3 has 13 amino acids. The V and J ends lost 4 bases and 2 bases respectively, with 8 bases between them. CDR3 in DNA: TGTGCCAGCAGTTGGACGGCCAACTATGGCTACACCTTC. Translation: CASSWTANYGYTF.

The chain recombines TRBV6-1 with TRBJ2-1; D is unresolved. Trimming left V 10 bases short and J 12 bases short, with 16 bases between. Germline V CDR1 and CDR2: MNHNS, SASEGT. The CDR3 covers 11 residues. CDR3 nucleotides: TGTGCCATCTTCGACTCCACCAGGCAGTTCTTC. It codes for CAIFDSTRQFF.

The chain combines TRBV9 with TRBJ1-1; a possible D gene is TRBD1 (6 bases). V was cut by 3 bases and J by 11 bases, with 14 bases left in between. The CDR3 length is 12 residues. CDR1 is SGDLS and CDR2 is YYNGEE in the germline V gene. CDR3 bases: TGTGCCAGCAGCGGGGGGCAGGGCTTGGCTTTCTTT. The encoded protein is CASSGGQGLAFF.

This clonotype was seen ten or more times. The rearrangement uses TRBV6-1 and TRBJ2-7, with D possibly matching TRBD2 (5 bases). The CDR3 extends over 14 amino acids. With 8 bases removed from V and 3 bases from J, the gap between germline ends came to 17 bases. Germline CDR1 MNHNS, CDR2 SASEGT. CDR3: CASGLLLGVYEQYF. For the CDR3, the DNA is TGTGCCAGCGGTCTTCTCTTGGGAGTCTACGAGCAGTACTTC.

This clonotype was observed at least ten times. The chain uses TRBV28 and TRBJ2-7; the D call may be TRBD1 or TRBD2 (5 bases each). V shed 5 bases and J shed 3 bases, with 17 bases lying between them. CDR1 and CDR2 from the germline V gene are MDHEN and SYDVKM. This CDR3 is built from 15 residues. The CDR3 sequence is CASSPPGTGGYEQYF. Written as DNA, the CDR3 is TGTGCCAGCAGTCCCCCGGGTACAGGAGGCTACGAGCAGTACTTC.

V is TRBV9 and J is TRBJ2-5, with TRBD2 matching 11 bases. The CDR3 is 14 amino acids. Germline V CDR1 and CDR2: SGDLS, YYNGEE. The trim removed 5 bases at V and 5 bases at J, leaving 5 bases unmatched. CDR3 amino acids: CASRGWTSGETQYF. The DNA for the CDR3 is TGTGCCAGCAGGGGCTGGACTAGCGGGGAGACCCAGTACTTC.

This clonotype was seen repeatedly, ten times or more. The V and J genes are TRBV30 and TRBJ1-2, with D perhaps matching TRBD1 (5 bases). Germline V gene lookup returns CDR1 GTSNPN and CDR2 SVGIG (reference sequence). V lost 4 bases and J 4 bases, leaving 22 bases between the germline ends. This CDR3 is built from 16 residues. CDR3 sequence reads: CAWIRQGIQPSYGYTF. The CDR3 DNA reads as TGTGCCTGGATCAGGCAGGGAATTCAACCCTCCTATGGCTACACCTTC.

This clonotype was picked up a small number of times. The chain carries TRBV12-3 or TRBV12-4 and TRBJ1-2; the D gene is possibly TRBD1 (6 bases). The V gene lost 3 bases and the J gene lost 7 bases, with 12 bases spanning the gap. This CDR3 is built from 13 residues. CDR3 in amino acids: CASSFVRGVGYTF. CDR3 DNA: TGTGCCAGCAGTTTTGTCAGGGGAGTTGGCTACACCTTC.

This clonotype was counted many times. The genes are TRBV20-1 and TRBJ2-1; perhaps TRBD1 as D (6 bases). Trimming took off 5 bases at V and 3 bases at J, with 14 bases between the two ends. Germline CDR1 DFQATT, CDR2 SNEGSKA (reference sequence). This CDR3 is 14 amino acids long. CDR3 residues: CSAPTPTGYNEQFF. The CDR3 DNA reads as TGCAGTGCTCCCACCCCGACAGGCTACAATGAGCAGTTCTTC.

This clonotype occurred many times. CDR3 loop: CASSVGSSYNEQFF. Here the CDR3 DNA reads TGTGCCAGCAGTGTCGGGAGCTCCTACAATGAGCAGTTCTTC. This sequence joins TRBV28 and TRBJ2-1, with D perhaps matching TRBD2 (6 bases). Germline assignment: CDR1 MDHEN and CDR2 SYDVKM. The CDR3 covers 14 residues. The germline V and J ends were trimmed by 5 bases and 0 bases, with 8 bases remaining between them.

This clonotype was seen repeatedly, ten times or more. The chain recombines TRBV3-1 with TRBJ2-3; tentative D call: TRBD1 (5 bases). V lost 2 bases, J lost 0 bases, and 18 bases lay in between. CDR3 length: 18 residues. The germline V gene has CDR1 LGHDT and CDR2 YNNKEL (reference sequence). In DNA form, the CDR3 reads TGTGCCAGCAGCCAAAGGGGATACACTCTGTCTAGCACAGATACGCAGTATTTT. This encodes CASSQRGYTLSSTDTQYF.

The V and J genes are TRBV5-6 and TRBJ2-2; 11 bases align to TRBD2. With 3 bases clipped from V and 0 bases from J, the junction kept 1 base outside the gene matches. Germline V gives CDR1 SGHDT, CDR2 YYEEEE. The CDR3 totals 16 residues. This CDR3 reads CASSWGLAANTGELFF. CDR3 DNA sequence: TGTGCCAGCAGCTGGGGACTAGCGGCGAACACCGGGGAGCTGTTTTTT.

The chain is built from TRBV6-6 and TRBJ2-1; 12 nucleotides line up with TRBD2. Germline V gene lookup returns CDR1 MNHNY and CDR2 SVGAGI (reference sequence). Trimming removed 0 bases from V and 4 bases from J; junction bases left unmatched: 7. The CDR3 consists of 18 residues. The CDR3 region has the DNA TGTGCCAGCAGTTACTCGGATCTAGCGGGAGGGCTATACAATGAGCAGTTCTTC. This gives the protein CASSYSDLAGGLYNEQFF.

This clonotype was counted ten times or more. The DNA for the CDR3 is TGTGCCAGCAGCTTGCGGAGGACTAGCGCGACCGGGGAGCTGTTTTTT. Amino acid sequence: CASSLRRTSATGELFF. This chain connects TRBV7-2 to TRBJ2-2; 9 bases line up with TRBD2. The germline CDR1 and CDR2 sequences are SGHTA and FQGNSA. V was pared by 3 bases and J by 5 bases, with 7 bases of the junction left unmatched. This CDR3 has 16 amino acids.

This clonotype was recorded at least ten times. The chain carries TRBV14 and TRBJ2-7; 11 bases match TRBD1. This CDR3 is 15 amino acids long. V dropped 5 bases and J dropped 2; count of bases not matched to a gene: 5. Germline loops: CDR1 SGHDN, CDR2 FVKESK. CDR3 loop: CASSSGTGGAYEQYF. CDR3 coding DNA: TGTGCCAGCAGCTCCGGGACAGGGGGAGCCTACGAGCAGTACTTC.

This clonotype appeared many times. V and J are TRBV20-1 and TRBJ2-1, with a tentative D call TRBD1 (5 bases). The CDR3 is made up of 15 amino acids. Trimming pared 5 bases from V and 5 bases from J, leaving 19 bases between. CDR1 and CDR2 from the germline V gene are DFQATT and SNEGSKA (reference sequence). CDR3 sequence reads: CSAFPGPSRDNEQFF. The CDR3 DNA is TGCAGTGCTTTCCCCGGACCCTCCAGGGACAATGAGCAGTTCTTC.